Shown below are 29 T cell receptor beta chains from a single sample sequenced in a study of blood T cell repertoires in COVID-19. Generated by immunoSEQ multiplex PCR, the TCRdb table keeps only in-frame clones and is missing some. This table holds tens of thousands of clones, roughly 83% found once. The sequenced sample was peripheral blood. The source of these receptors is a man aged 80 or over with acute or convalescent COVID-19.

There are a few counts of this clone. The chain has TRBV10-1 and TRBJ1-4; 7 bases fit TRBD1. V dropped 9 bases and J dropped 8; count of bases not matched to a gene: 12. This CDR3 is built from 14 residues. Germline CDR1 is WNHNN and CDR2 is SYGVQD (reference sequence). CDR3 nucleotides: TGCGCCAGTCTCCGTTGGGACAGCAAAGAAAAACTGTTTTTT. It codes for CASLRWDSKEKLFF.

The rearrangement links TRBV27 to TRBJ2-1; no clear D gene. Germline V CDR1 and CDR2: MNHEY, SMNVEV (reference sequence). Trimming shortened V by 3 bases and J by 10 bases, and 7 bases separated the two germline ends. The length of the CDR3 is 11 residues. The CDR3 nucleotides are TGTGCCAGCAGTTTGAGCAGGGAGCAGTTCTTC. Its protein product is CASSLSREQFF.

This rearrangement joins TRBV19 to TRBJ1-5, with D unresolved. The CDR3 has 15 residues. Per germline, CDR1 LNHDA and CDR2 SQIVND (reference sequence). Trimming pared 4 bases from V and 3 bases from J, leaving 13 bases between. CDR3 residues: CASSTGGSLNQPQHF. CDR3 nucleotides: TGTGCCAGTAGTACTGGCGGGAGTCTCAATCAGCCCCAGCATTTT.

This clone was seen a handful of times. The J gene is TRBJ1-2, the V gene TRBV10-3; tentative D call: TRBD1 (5 bases). V was pared by 3 bases and J by 5 bases, with 13 bases between. Germline V gene lookup returns CDR1 ENHRY and CDR2 SYGVKD. The CDR3 consists of 14 residues. The CDR3 sequence is CAISDGGRIYGYTF. CDR3 DNA: TGTGCCATCAGTGACGGGGGACGGATTTATGGCTACACCTTC.

This clone was counted once. The chain couples TRBV28 to TRBJ2-5; TRBD2 agrees at 7 bases. Germline CDR1 is MDHEN and CDR2 is SYDVKM. With V trimmed by 7 bases and J by 5 bases, 7 bases remained unmatched. This CDR3 is built from 13 residues. CDR3 loop: CASTGGGLETQYF. CDR3 coding DNA: TGTGCCAGCACGGGCGGGGGACTGGAGACCCAGTACTTC.

CDR3 region: CASSQVPGGVETQYF. DNA for the CDR3: TGCGCCAGCAGCCAAGTTCCAGGGGGCGTGGAGACCCAGTACTTC. This sequence joins TRBV4-1 and TRBJ2-5; TRBD1 agrees at 8 bases. The ends lost 1 base at V and 5 bases at J; junction bases unmatched: 6. The CDR3 totals 15 residues. The germline gives CDR1 MGHRA, CDR2 YSYEKL.

Only a few counts were recorded for this clone. The J gene is TRBJ2-3, the V gene TRBV5-1; 11 bases line up with TRBD2. CDR3 length equals 15 residues. V lost 0 bases and J lost 8; bases outside the gene matches: 5. Germline CDR1 reads SGHRS; CDR2 reads YFSETQ. The CDR3, as DNA: TGCGCCAGCAGCTTGGATTTAGCGGGGGGGCGTACGCAGTATTTT. Protein product: CASSLDLAGGRTQYF.

This clone was counted a single time. The same CDR3 can be traced to other DNA sequences in this sample. CDR3: CASSYVGGPLETQYF. The CDR3 DNA sequence: TGTGCCAGCAGTTACGTTGGGGGCCCCCTGGAGACCCAGTACTTC. The rearrangement uses TRBV6-2 or TRBV6-3 and TRBJ2-5, with a weak D call TRBD1 (6 bases). Germline CDR1 reads MNHEY; CDR2 reads SVGEGT. CDR3 length: 15 amino acids. Trimming shortened V by 2 bases and J by 5 bases, and 15 bases separated the two germline ends.

The chain employs TRBV2 and TRBJ2-1; 11 bases align to TRBD2. The CDR3 is made up of 16 amino acids. Looked up from germline, CDR1 is SNHLY and CDR2 is FYNNEI. V lost 4 bases to trimming and J lost 0 bases; unmatched junction nucleotides: 2. The CDR3 loop is CASSVAGGSSYNEQFF. CDR3 nucleotides: TGTGCCAGCAGTGTAGCGGGAGGGAGCTCCTACAATGAGCAGTTCTTC.

The rearrangement links TRBV11-2 to TRBJ1-5, with 10 bases that match TRBD1. The CDR3 consists of 14 residues. V lost 3 bases to trimming and J lost 5 bases; unmatched junction nucleotides: 1. Germline CDR1 SGHAT, CDR2 FQNNGV. The CDR3 sequence: CASSLGQGHQPQHF. The CDR3 DNA reads as TGTGCCAGCAGCTTGGGACAGGGGCATCAGCCCCAGCATTTT.

The V gene is TRBV7-2, the J gene TRBJ1-2; the D gene is possibly TRBD1 (6 bases). Trimming stripped 7 bases from V and 1 base from J, with 13 bases between. Germline assignment: CDR1 SGHTA and CDR2 FQGNSA. The CDR3 is 14 residues long. CDR3 in amino acids: CASTAAGVNYGYTF. The CDR3 DNA follows: TGTGCCAGCACCGCGGCAGGGGTTAACTATGGCTACACCTTC.

The chain links TRBV19 to TRBJ2-1, with 7 bases matching TRBD2. The CDR3 is made up of 15 amino acids. The trim removed 3 bases at V and 3 bases at J, leaving 5 bases unmatched. Germline CDR1 reads LNHDA; CDR2 reads SQIVND (reference sequence). CDR3 in DNA: TGTGCCAGTAGTATGGGCCGGGGGGTCTACAATGAGCAGTTCTTC. This translates into CASSMGRGVYNEQFF. The full variable domain, in which reference TRBV19 and TRBJ2-1 provide the parts outside the CDR3, is DGGITQSPKYLFRKEGQNVTLSCEQNLNHDAMYWYRQDPGQGLRLIYYSQIVNDFQKGDIAEGYSVSREKKESFPLTVTSAQKNPTAFYLCASSMGRGVYNEQFFGPGTRLTVL.

The V and J genes are TRBV7-3 and TRBJ2-3; 7 bases match TRBD1. Losses at the gene ends were 5 bases for V and 0 bases for J; bases not matched to a gene: 2. Germline assignment: CDR1 SGHTA and CDR2 FQGTGA. The CDR3 contains 14 residues. CDR3 coding DNA: TGTGCCAGCAGCACGGGACAGAGCACAGATACGCAGTATTTT. Translation: CASSTGQSTDTQYF.

The chain uses TRBV4-2 and TRBJ2-7; 7 bases match TRBD1. Germline trimming cut 5 bases from V and 0 bases from J; bases unmatched to any gene: 7. CDR1 is LGHNA, CDR2 YNFKEQ, per germline. The length of the CDR3 is 15 residues. In nucleotides, the CDR3 is TGTGCCAGCAGCACTACAGGGGACCTCTCCTACGAGCAGTACTTC. The encoded protein is CASSTTGDLSYEQYF.

The chain combines TRBV9 with TRBJ2-2; the match to TRBD2 covers 7 bases. The J segment lost 0 bases and the V segment lost 4 bases, leaving 12 bases of the junction unmatched. Germline V lookup: CDR1 SGDLS, CDR2 YYNGEE. The CDR3 is 18 residues long. CDR3 amino acids: CASSPRVSGSTNTGELFF. DNA for the CDR3: TGTGCCAGCAGCCCCCGTGTTAGCGGGTCTACGAACACCGGGGAGCTGTTTTTT.

A note on this clone: The junction departs from the called germline gene at one end, perhaps through a read error. The chain recombines TRBV4-3 with TRBJ1-5, with D hard to call. This CDR3 comprises 14 residues. Germline lookup yields CDR1 LGHNA and CDR2 YSLEER. The CDR3, as DNA: TGCGCCAGCAGCCAAGAGTTGAGCAATCGGCCCCAGCATTTT. This encodes CASSQELSNRPQHF.

The chain recombines TRBV19 with TRBJ2-2; 11 nucleotides align to TRBD2. The CDR3 is 17 residues long. Germline CDR1 is LNHDA and CDR2 is SQIVND (reference sequence). Losses at the gene ends were 4 bases for V and 5 bases for J; bases not matched to a gene: 9. The CDR3 here is CASSTGTSGGGTGELFF. The CDR3 DNA sequence: TGTGCCAGTAGTACAGGGACTAGCGGTGGTGGGACCGGGGAGCTGTTTTTT.

V is TRBV5-4 and J is TRBJ2-5; TRBD1 matches 10 bases. The CDR3 has 15 residues. The V gene's germline CDR1 is SGHNT and CDR2 YYREEE (reference sequence). V was clipped by 0 bases and J by 4 bases; unmatched bases: 3. The CDR3 is CASSLGQGARETQYF. CDR3 DNA: TGTGCCAGCAGCTTGGGACAGGGGGCGCGAGAGACCCAGTACTTC.

The gene calls are TRBV5-8 and TRBJ1-2; TRBD1 aligns across 7 bases. Germline CDR1 SGHTS, CDR2 YDEGEE. The J segment lost 8 bases and the V segment lost 0 bases, leaving 7 bases of the junction unmatched. The CDR3 has 14 residues. The CDR3 protein is CASSLDDRAEGYTF. For the CDR3, the DNA is TGTGCCAGCAGCTTGGATGACAGGGCGGAAGGCTACACCTTC.

This chain joins TRBV7-7 and TRBJ1-5; 8 bases map to TRBD1. The CDR3 has 18 amino acids. CDR1 and CDR2 from the germline V gene are SSHAT and FNYEAQ (reference sequence). The V and J ends lost 1 base and 0 bases, in that order; junction bases with no gene match: 8. The CDR3 nucleotides read TGTGCCAGCAGCTTAGTACGACGGACAGGGTATAGCAATCAGCCCCAGCATTTT. Amino acids: CASSLVRRTGYSNQPQHF.

The chain has TRBV7-9 and TRBJ2-3, with D possibly being TRBD1 (6 bases). The V end lost 5 bases, the J end lost 2 bases, and 14 bases lay between the germline ends. The CDR3 runs 15 residues. Germline CDR1 and CDR2: SEHNR and FQNEAQ (reference sequence). CDR3 bases: TGTGCCAGCAGCCGAGTAGAGGGGGTCACAGATACGCAGTATTTT. Its protein product is CASSRVEGVTDTQYF.

This chain uses TRBV6-5 with TRBJ2-5; 7 bases align to TRBD2. Germline V gives CDR1 MNHEY, CDR2 SVGAGI. V lost 4 bases to trimming and J lost 5 bases; unmatched junction nucleotides: 4. CDR3 length: 13 amino acids. The CDR3 protein is CASSWGGSETQYF. The DNA of the CDR3 is TGTGCCAGCAGTTGGGGGGGGTCGGAGACCCAGTACTTC.

This clone occurred a few times. The V gene is TRBV19, the J gene TRBJ2-1; 10 positions agree with TRBD2. The CDR3 totals 15 residues. J gave up 1 base and V 4 bases, and 1 base lay outside the gene matches. Germline lookup yields CDR1 LNHDA and CDR2 SQIVND (reference sequence). CDR3 nucleotides: TGTGCCAGTAGTACTAGCGGGAGTTCCTACAATGAGCAGTTCTTC. It specifies CASSTSGSSYNEQFF.

The chain carries TRBV6-2 or TRBV6-3 and TRBJ2-1; 7 bases match TRBD2. Germline V lookup: CDR1 MNHEY, CDR2 SVGEGT. CDR3 size: 16 residues. V trimming: 6 bases; J trimming: 4 bases; junction bases outside the gene matches: 12. DNA of the CDR3: TGTGCCAGCAGACCTTCCAGCGGGAAGTTGTACAATGAGCAGTTCTTC. It is translated as CASRPSSGKLYNEQFF.

This chain uses TRBV27 with TRBJ2-5; D is undetermined. The V end was cut by 3 bases, the J end by 2 bases, with 7 bases between. The CDR3 is 13 residues long. Germline assignment: CDR1 MNHEY and CDR2 SMNVEV (reference sequence). The CDR3 loop reads CASSFTAQETQYF. The CDR3 bases are TGTGCCAGCAGTTTTACCGCGCAAGAGACCCAGTACTTC.

CDR3 sequence reads: CASSLPSGGAGGELFF. In DNA form, the CDR3 reads TGTGCCAGCAGTCTCCCGAGCGGGGGGGCCGGCGGGGAGCTGTTTTTT. The genes are TRBV27 and TRBJ2-2, with TRBD2 matching 10 bases. Germline CDR1 reads MNHEY; CDR2 reads SMNVEV (reference sequence). The CDR3 consists of 16 residues. Germline trimming cut 5 bases from V and 7 bases from J; bases unmatched to any gene: 10.

V usage is TRBV28 and J usage is TRBJ2-7, with D maybe TRBD2 (5 bases). Trimming took off 5 bases at V and 3 bases at J, with 23 bases between the two ends. The CDR3 consists of 17 residues. Germline-derived CDR1 and CDR2 are MDHEN and SYDVKM. The CDR3 spells CASSPPAGRVSHYEQYF. DNA for the CDR3: TGTGCCAGCAGTCCGCCCGCGGGTAGGGTATCTCACTACGAGCAGTACTTC. Together with reference TRBV28 and TRBJ2-7, the CDR3 gives the full variable domain: DVKVTQSSRYLVKRTGEKVFLECVQDMDHENMFWYRQDPGLGLRLIYFSYDVKMKEKGDIPEGYSVSREKKERFSLILESASTNQTSMYLCASSPPAGRVSHYEQYFGPGTRLTVT.

This CDR3 reads CASSIPGTTYNEQFF. The CDR3 DNA reads as TGTGCCAGTAGTATCCCGGGGACTACTTACAATGAGCAGTTCTTC. The rearrangement uses TRBV19 and TRBJ2-1; 7 bases agree with TRBD2. V gave up 3 bases and J gave up 4 bases; unmatched junction bases: 6. The CDR3 consists of 15 residues. Germline V gives CDR1 LNHDA, CDR2 SQIVND (reference sequence).

The V gene is TRBV28, the J gene TRBJ2-7, with D perhaps matching TRBD1 (6 bases). The CDR3 contains 13 residues. Germline loops: CDR1 MDHEN, CDR2 SYDVKM. Trimming left V 7 bases short and J 3 bases short, with 13 bases between. Here the CDR3 DNA reads TGTGCCAGCATCTCGTCAGGGGTCTACGAGCAGTACTTC. It yields the protein CASISSGVYEQYF.